Each of the 4 T cell receptor beta chains below was sequenced from the same sample in a study of blood T cell repertoires in COVID-19. Assay used: immunoSEQ multiplex PCR; TCRdb lists only in-frame clones, some missing. Among approximately 190,000 clones listed, around 84% were seen once. What was sequenced was peripheral blood. The receptors stem from a man younger than 45 with active or convalescent COVID-19.

Of note for this clone: The same CDR3 can be traced to other DNA sequences in this sample. The chain uses TRBV18 and TRBJ1-1; D is perhaps TRBD1 (6 bases). The CDR3 consists of 14 residues. The germline CDR1 and CDR2 sequences are KGHSH and LQKENI. V was trimmed by 3 bases and J by 0 bases, leaving 8 bases between them. This CDR3 is CASSPSGVNTEAFF. The CDR3 DNA reads as TGTGCCAGCTCACCGTCAGGGGTGAACACTGAAGCTTTCTTT.

The chain is built from TRBV25-1 and TRBJ1-6; no clear D gene. CDR3 size: 14 residues. The germline V gene encodes CDR1 MGHDK and CDR2 SYGVNS. The V end was cut by 5 bases, the J end by 7 bases, with 12 bases between. DNA for the CDR3: TGTGCCAGCAGTCCCAGTGGGAGGAATTCACCCCTCCACTTT. It is translated as CASSPSGRNSPLHF.

The chain uses TRBV5-4 and TRBJ1-4; 8 bases agree with TRBD1. V dropped 0 bases and J dropped 0; count of bases not matched to a gene: 4. The CDR3 spans 17 residues. CDR1 is SGHNT, CDR2 YYREEE, per germline (reference sequence). CDR3 amino acids: CASSLGGQATTNEKLFF. Here the CDR3 DNA reads TGTGCCAGCAGCTTGGGGGGACAGGCGACAACTAATGAAAAACTGTTTTTT.

The chain joins TRBV12-5 to TRBJ2-7; 7 bases match TRBD1. Per the germline V gene, CDR1 is LGHNT and CDR2 is FRNRAP. Trimming at V came to 3 bases and at J to 6 bases, leaving 17 bases not matched to a gene. The CDR3 totals 17 residues. CDR3 nucleotide sequence: TGTGCTAGTGGTTTAGGTTTCGTGCGACAGGGTAGACCCGAGCAGTACTTC. It codes for CASGLGFVRQGRPEQYF.